The 30 T cell receptor beta chains in this list originate from one sample, sequenced in a study of blood T cells in healthy people across ages. With a J-beta primer mix and a sample-barcoded 5' primer, a second PCR ran about 6 to 11 cycles. Each CDR3 protein gets one entry after TCRdb re-called the 5' RACE reads with MiXCR. The data contain around 940,000 distinct CDR3 sequences, 45% to 60% of them seen just once; the ten biggest clones take up around 21%. Sample: blood. Receptors were obtained from a woman aged 55-70 years in good health.

The CDR3: CASNPSGHSTDTQYF. As DNA, the CDR3 is TGTGCCAGCAACCCTAGCGGACATAGCACAGATACGCAGTATTTT. This sequence joins TRBV12-3 or TRBV12-4 and TRBJ2-3; 7 nucleotides agree with TRBD2. With V trimmed by 7 bases and J by 0 bases, 7 bases remained unmatched. The CDR3 covers 15 residues.

The chain joins TRBV15 to TRBJ2-7, with D possibly being TRBD1 (6 bases). The CDR3 loop spans 16 amino acids. V gave up 1 base and J gave up 2 bases, with 15 bases separating them. Germline V gives CDR1 LNHNV, CDR2 YYDKDF (reference sequence). DNA for the CDR3: TGTGCCACCAGCAGAGGACTCAGGGGACCTGCCTACGAGCAGTACTTC. Its translation: CATSRGLRGPAYEQYF.

The table lists this clonotype with many counts. This chain links TRBV4-2 with TRBJ2-7, with D maybe TRBD1 (6 bases). CDR1 and CDR2 (germline): LGHNA, YNFKEQ. The CDR3 is 13 amino acids. Trimming stripped 6 bases from V and 4 bases from J, with 13 bases between. CDR3 region: CASSLRQEYEQYF. Here the CDR3 DNA reads TGTGCCAGCAGTCTTCGACAGGAATACGAGCAGTACTTC.

This clonotype was seen just once. The rearrangement links TRBV20-1 to TRBJ2-3, with a tentative D call TRBD1 (7 bases). The CDR3 is made up of 15 amino acids. Germline CDR1 reads DFQATT; CDR2 reads SNEGSKA (reference sequence). Deletions cut 8 bases from V and 0 bases from J, with 18 bases between. In DNA, the CDR3 is TGCAGTCCCGACCTCAGGGGGACTAGCACAGATACGCAGTATTTT. This translates into CSPDLRGTSTDTQYF.

The chain joins TRBV4-2 to TRBJ2-1, with TRBD2 matching over 8 bases. Trimming at V came to 1 base and at J to 3 bases, leaving 2 bases not matched to a gene. CDR3 length: 15 residues. Germline-derived CDR1 and CDR2 are LGHNA and YNFKEQ. In DNA, the CDR3 is TGTGCCAGCAGCCAAGTGGCGGGAGGCTACAATGAGCAGTTCTTC. As protein: CASSQVAGGYNEQFF.

This clonotype came up a few times. The chain recombines TRBV6-5 with TRBJ2-6, with D hard to call. The CDR3 loop spans 13 amino acids. The germline V gene encodes CDR1 MNHEY and CDR2 SVGAGI. Between the trimmed V and J ends, which lost 7 bases and 2 bases, there was a span of 6 bases. As DNA, the CDR3 is TGTGCCAGCACCAAAACTGGGGCCAACGTCCTGACTTTC. Amino acids: CASTKTGANVLTF.

J is TRBJ2-7 and V is TRBV20-1; D is unresolved. Germline-derived CDR1 and CDR2 are DFQATT and SNEGSKA (reference sequence). The CDR3 runs to 18 residues. V lost 0 bases, J lost 2 bases, and 23 bases lay in between. This chain's CDR3 is CSARDRDVLADGPYEQYF. CDR3 nucleotides: TGCAGTGCTAGAGATCGAGATGTTCTGGCGGACGGACCCTACGAGCAGTACTTC.

This clonotype has a handful of counts. The chain has TRBV27 and TRBJ2-3; D is unclear. There are 14 residues in the CDR3. The ends were cut back, 5 bases at V and 2 bases at J, with 11 bases in the middle. CDR1 MNHEY and CDR2 SMNVEV come from the germline V gene (reference sequence). The CDR3 is CASSPPLLTDTQYF. DNA of the CDR3: TGTGCCAGCAGTCCCCCACTCCTCACAGATACGCAGTATTTT.

The chain is built from TRBV28 and TRBJ2-3; weak D call: TRBD1 (6 bases). The CDR3 length is 16 residues. The ends were cut back, 5 bases at V and 1 base at J, with 16 bases in the middle. CDR1 and CDR2 from the germline V gene are MDHEN and SYDVKM. The CDR3 DNA is TGTGCCAGCAGTCCTCAGGGGCGCTCTGGCACAGATACGCAGTATTTT. The encoded protein is CASSPQGRSGTDTQYF.

The DNA of the CDR3 is TGCGCCAGCAGTAACAGGGGGCGAGGTTACGAGCAGTACTTC. Its protein is CASSNRGRGYEQYF. The genes are TRBV5-1 and TRBJ2-5, with 9 bases that match TRBD1. The J call is in doubt because the DNA end fits TRBJ2-7 better. The CDR3 is 14 residues long. Germline V lookup: CDR1 SGHRS, CDR2 YFSETQ.

This clonotype appeared a few times. The chain links TRBV28 to TRBJ1-2; TRBD1 aligns across 8 bases. This CDR3 region has 15 residues. Unmatched junction bases numbered 10, after V lost 6 bases and J lost 4 bases. Germline CDR1 is MDHEN and CDR2 is SYDVKM. The CDR3 region is CASSETGGMSYGYTF. The CDR3 DNA sequence: TGTGCCAGCAGCGAAACAGGGGGGATGTCCTATGGCTACACCTTC.

The rearrangement uses TRBV2 and TRBJ2-5; 13 bases agree with TRBD2. The length of the CDR3 is 20 residues. CDR1 is SNHLY, CDR2 FYNNEI, per germline. After removal of 5 bases from V and 0 bases from J, the junction contained 15 bases not matched to a gene. CDR3 coding DNA: TGTGCCAGCAGTCCCAAACCACCGGGACTAGCGGGACCTAACCAAGAGACCCAGTACTTC. Translating it yields CASSPKPPGLAGPNQETQYF. Together with reference TRBV2 and TRBJ2-5, the CDR3 gives the full variable domain: EPEVTQTPSHQVTQMGQEVILRCVPISNHLYFYWYRQILGQKVEFLVSFYNNEISEKSEIFDDQFSVERPDGSNFTLKIRSTKLEDSAMYFCASSPKPPGLAGPNQETQYFGPGTRLLVL.

This sequence joins TRBV20-1 and TRBJ1-4, with TRBD1 matching 8 bases. Trimming cost V 0 bases and J 11 bases; bases outside gene matches: 8. The germline gives CDR1 DFQATT, CDR2 SNEGSKA (reference sequence). CDR3 length equals 14 residues. The DNA for the CDR3 is TGCAGTGCTAGAGATATGACAGGGGACGGGAAACTGTTTTTT. Translated: CSARDMTGDGKLFF.

This clonotype was found once. The chain employs TRBV6-4 and TRBJ2-1, with 12 bases lining up with TRBD2. The V and J ends lost 5 bases and 6 bases, in that order; junction bases with no gene match: 8. Germline values: CDR1 MRHNA, CDR2 SNTAGT. The CDR3 contains 16 residues. CDR3 nucleotides: TGTGCCAGCAGTCCTTTGGGACTAGCGGGTCTCAATGAGCAGTTCTTC. Protein sequence: CASSPLGLAGLNEQFF.

The rearrangement joins TRBV20-1 to TRBJ1-5; no firm D call. Trimming stripped 3 bases from V and 5 bases from J, with 8 bases between. Germline loops: CDR1 DFQATT, CDR2 SNEGSKA (reference sequence). The CDR3 loop spans 12 amino acids. The CDR3 DNA sequence: TGCAGTGCTAGTGACGGGCATCAGCCCCAGCATTTT. This encodes CSASDGHQPQHF.

The rearrangement links TRBV4-3 to TRBJ2-7, with D perhaps TRBD1 or TRBD2 (6 bases each). Looked up from germline, CDR1 is LGHNA and CDR2 is YSLEER. The length of the CDR3 is 18 residues. The V end lost 0 bases, the J end lost 1 base, and 19 bases lay between the germline ends. This CDR3 reads CASSQDWGAGPLSYEQYF. DNA for the CDR3: TGCGCCAGCAGCCAAGACTGGGGGGCAGGGCCTCTATCCTACGAGCAGTACTTC.

Points on this clonotype: One junction end disagrees with the germline gene, perhaps due to a read error. The chain is built from TRBV5-1 and TRBJ2-7; D unclear. The CDR3 is 13 residues long. The germline V gene encodes CDR1 SGHRS and CDR2 YFSETQ. This CDR3 reads CASSLGPKDEQDF. CDR3 coding DNA: TGCGCCAGCAGCTTGGGTCCCAAAGACGAGCAGGACTTC.

The rearrangement links TRBV28 to TRBJ2-7, with unresolved D. Trimming stripped 6 bases from V and 6 bases from J, with 18 bases between. Per germline, CDR1 MDHEN and CDR2 SYDVKM. This CDR3 contains 14 residues. CDR3 nucleotide sequence: TGTGCCAGCAGCCCGGCGAGACATTTCTGCGAGCAGTACTTC. Its protein product is CASSPARHFCEQYF.

V usage is TRBV4-1 and J usage is TRBJ1-2; D is undetermined. The V end was cut by 1 base, the J end by 2 bases, with 11 bases between. Germline V gene data show CDR1 as MGHRA and CDR2 as YSYEKL. The CDR3 has 15 amino acids. The DNA for the CDR3 is TGCGCCAGCAGCCAAGGAGTGGGTCCCAACTATGGCTACACCTTC. Residues: CASSQGVGPNYGYTF.

In nucleotides, the CDR3 is TGTGCCAGCAGTTTATGGGCGTCCTTTGGCTACACCTTC. Encoded protein: CASSLWASFGYTF. The chain couples TRBV28 to TRBJ1-2, with no clear D. The germline V gene encodes CDR1 MDHEN and CDR2 SYDVKM. The V gene lost 0 bases and the J gene lost 7 bases, with 9 bases spanning the gap. The CDR3 is made up of 13 amino acids.

This clonotype has only a few counts. Being one base from a much bigger clone, this may be a read error. This chain uses TRBV7-6 with TRBJ2-7; 9 bases line up with TRBD1. CDR1 SGHVS and CDR2 FNYEAQ come from the germline V gene. Trimming took 1 base from V and 5 from J; bases not matched to a gene: 6. The CDR3 extends over 15 amino acids. This CDR3 reads CASSLDGTGYDEQYF. DNA of the CDR3: TGTGCCAGCAGCTTAGATGGGACAGGGTACGACGAGCAGTACTTC.

This clonotype showed up just a few times. V is TRBV27 and J is TRBJ2-1, with D uncertain. V dropped 7 bases and J dropped 6 bases, with 10 bases sitting between them. CDR1 and CDR2 from the germline V gene are MNHEY and SMNVEV (reference sequence). The CDR3 is 12 amino acids. This CDR3 reads CASKFKGNEQFF. The DNA for the CDR3 is TGTGCCAGCAAGTTCAAGGGCAATGAGCAGTTCTTC.

This clonotype was counted a few times. This rearrangement joins TRBV15 to TRBJ2-1; 13 bases align to TRBD2. The CDR3 has 16 amino acids. J lost 8 bases, V lost 1 base, and 5 bases had no gene match. Per germline, CDR1 LNHNV and CDR2 YYDKDF (reference sequence). CDR3: CATSRGGTSGNYEQFF. The CDR3 coding sequence is TGTGCCACCAGCAGAGGGGGGACTAGCGGGAACTATGAGCAGTTCTTC.

A word on this clonotype: At one end the junction does not follow the germline gene, possibly because of a read error. The chain employs TRBV15 and TRBJ2-1; D is uncertain. Germline V lookup: CDR1 LNHNV, CDR2 YYDKDF (reference sequence). The CDR3 consists of 11 residues. CDR3 nucleotides: TGCGCCACCCGCCAAGGACATGAGCAGTTCTTC. This codes for CATRQGHEQFF.

The CDR3 sequence is CASSQRLAGASEQYF. The CDR3 DNA sequence: TGTGCCAGCAGCCAAAGACTAGCGGGAGCTAGTGAGCAGTACTTC. The V gene is TRBV11-3, the J gene TRBJ2-5; 12 bases map to TRBD2. In germline, CDR1 is SGHNT, CDR2 YENEEA. With V trimmed by 5 bases and J by 11 bases, 12 bases remained unmatched. This CDR3 is built from 15 residues.

This clonotype occurred a few times. This chain joins TRBV28 and TRBJ2-5, with 8 bases fitting TRBD2. The J call may be in error: the DNA end matches TRBJ2-7 better. CDR1 is MDHEN, CDR2 SYDVKM, per germline. This CDR3 is 14 amino acids long. CDR3 coding DNA: TGTGCCAGCACGATGAGCGGGAGTGGGTACGAGCAGTACTTC. It yields the protein CASTMSGSGYEQYF.

The genes are TRBV29-1 and TRBJ1-2; TRBD1 agrees at 9 bases. This CDR3 spans 14 amino acids. Per the germline V gene, CDR1 is SQVTM and CDR2 is ANQGSEA. V was pared by 5 bases and J by 4 bases, with 8 bases of the junction left unmatched. The CDR3 coding sequence is TGCAGCGTTTCGGACGGACAGGGGACCTATGGCTACACCTTC. This codes for CSVSDGQGTYGYTF.

The genes are TRBV6-5 and TRBJ2-7, with no clear D. Germline CDR1 and CDR2: MNHEY and SVGAGI. There are 13 residues in the CDR3. Deletions cut 3 bases from V and 6 bases from J, with 12 bases between. The CDR3 bases are TGTGCCAGCAGTTATAGTGGAGTGGGCGAGCAGTACTTC. This encodes CASSYSGVGEQYF.

The V and J genes are TRBV7-2 and TRBJ2-2; TRBD1 aligns across 10 bases. The CDR3 sequence is 13 residues long. Germline CDR1 and CDR2: SGHTA and FQGNSA. The trim removed 5 bases at V and 9 bases at J, leaving 3 bases unmatched. CDR3 nucleotide sequence: TGTGCCAGCAGCGCGACAGGGGGCCGGGAGCTGTTTTTT. It translates to CASSATGGRELFF.

The gene calls are TRBV28 and TRBJ2-1; the D gene could be TRBD1 or TRBD2 (6 bases each). Trimming removed 6 bases from V and 4 bases from J, with 16 bases in between. The CDR3 contains 15 residues. Looked up from germline, CDR1 is MDHEN and CDR2 is SYDVKM. The CDR3 reads CASRPFGGLYNEQFF. For the CDR3, the DNA is TGTGCCAGCAGACCGTTCGGGGGCCTTTACAATGAGCAGTTCTTC.